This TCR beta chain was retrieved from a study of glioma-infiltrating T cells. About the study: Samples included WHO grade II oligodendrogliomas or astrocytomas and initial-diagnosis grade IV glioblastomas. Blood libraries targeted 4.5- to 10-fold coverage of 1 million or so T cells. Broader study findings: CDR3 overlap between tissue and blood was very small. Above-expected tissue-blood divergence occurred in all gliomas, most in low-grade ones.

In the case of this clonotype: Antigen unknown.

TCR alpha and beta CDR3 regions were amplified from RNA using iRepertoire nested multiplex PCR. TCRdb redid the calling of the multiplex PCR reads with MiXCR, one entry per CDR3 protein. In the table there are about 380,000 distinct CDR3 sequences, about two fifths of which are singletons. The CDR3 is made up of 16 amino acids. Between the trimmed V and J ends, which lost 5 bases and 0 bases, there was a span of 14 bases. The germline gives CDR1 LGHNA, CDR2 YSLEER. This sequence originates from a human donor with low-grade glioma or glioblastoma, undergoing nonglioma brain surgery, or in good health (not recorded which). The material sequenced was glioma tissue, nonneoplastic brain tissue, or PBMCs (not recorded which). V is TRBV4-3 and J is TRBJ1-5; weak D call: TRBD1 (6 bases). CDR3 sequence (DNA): TGCGCCAGCAGCAAAACAAGACAGGATAGCAATCAGCCCCAGCATTTT. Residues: CASSKTRQDSNQPQHF.